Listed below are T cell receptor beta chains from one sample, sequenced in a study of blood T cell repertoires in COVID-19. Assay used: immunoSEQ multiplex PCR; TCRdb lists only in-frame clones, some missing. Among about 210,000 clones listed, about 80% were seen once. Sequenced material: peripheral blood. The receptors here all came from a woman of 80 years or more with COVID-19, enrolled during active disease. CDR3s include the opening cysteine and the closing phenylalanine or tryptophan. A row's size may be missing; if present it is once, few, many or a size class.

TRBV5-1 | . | CASSVTSGSYNEQFF
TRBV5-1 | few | CASSLGTGLQPQHF
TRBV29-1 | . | CSVRDSPETQYF
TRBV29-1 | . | CSVATGTSLADTQYF
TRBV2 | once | CASSEALAGETQYF
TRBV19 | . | CASNMRTDPQETQYF
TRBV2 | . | CASSPPRVEQFF
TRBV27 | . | CASSFGTEANSPLHF
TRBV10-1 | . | CASRKLRRGETQYF
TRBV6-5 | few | CASRPRSPAYGYTF